The 26 T cell receptor beta chains presented below share a single source sample, sequenced in a study of blood T cell repertoires in COVID-19. Using immunoSEQ multiplex PCR, the repertoire was profiled, and TCRdb retains in-frame clones only, with some absent. The sample lists fewer than 120,000 clones, about 88% occurring once. The sequenced material came from peripheral blood. These receptors were obtained from a woman aged 45-65 years with acute or convalescent COVID-19.

V usage is TRBV24-1 and J usage is TRBJ2-3, with D possibly matching TRBD2 (5 bases). The germline gives CDR1 KGHDR, CDR2 SFDVKD. This CDR3 is 15 amino acids long. V lost 5 bases and J lost 9, with 20 bases in between. CDR3 nucleotides: TGTGCCACCAGTGCCGTAAGCCTCGTCGGGGAGACGCAGTATTTT. This sequence encodes CATSAVSLVGETQYF.

V usage is TRBV6-5 and J usage is TRBJ1-1, with D unclear. CDR1 and CDR2 from the germline V gene are MNHEY and SVGAGI. The CDR3 sequence is 14 residues long. V lost 5 bases, J lost 3 bases, and 13 bases lay in between. Written as DNA, the CDR3 is TGTGCCAGCAGTCTCGACTGGCGGGACACTGAAGCTTTCTTT. Protein product: CASSLDWRDTEAFF.

The chain employs TRBV9 and TRBJ2-7; 9 nucleotides agree with TRBD1. The germline V gene encodes CDR1 SGDLS and CDR2 YYNGEE. CDR3 length: 14 amino acids. With V trimmed by 2 bases and J by 4 bases, 4 bases remained unmatched. CDR3 nucleotide sequence: TGTGCCAGCAGCGTTTCCGGGACAGGGTACGAGCAGTACTTC. Protein product: CASSVSGTGYEQYF.

The V and J genes are TRBV4-1 and TRBJ2-7; the match to TRBD1 covers 7 bases. V lost 6 bases to trimming and J lost 3 bases; unmatched junction nucleotides: 2. The CDR3 consists of 12 residues. Germline CDR1 MGHRA, CDR2 YSYEKL. This chain's CDR3 is CASRGDSYEQYF. CDR3 nucleotide sequence: TGCGCCAGCAGGGGGGACAGCTACGAGCAGTACTTC.

The rearrangement joins TRBV12-3 or TRBV12-4 to TRBJ1-1; D unclear. This CDR3 comprises 13 residues. Trimming removed 7 bases at V and 1 base at J, with 10 bases between. The CDR3 region is CASTMVRNTEAFF. DNA of the CDR3: TGTGCCAGCACCATGGTCAGGAACACTGAAGCTTTCTTT.

This clone was observed a few times. Other DNA sequences of this sample code for an identical CDR3. The CDR3 DNA reads as TGTGCCAGTAGTATGGGAGCCAGCACAGATACGCAGTATTTT. Protein: CASSMGASTDTQYF. The chain uses TRBV19 and TRBJ2-3; TRBD2 might be the D (5 bases). V gave up 3 bases and J gave up 0 bases, with 7 bases separating them. Germline V CDR1 and CDR2: LNHDA, SQIVND (reference sequence). This CDR3 region has 14 residues.

The rearrangement joins TRBV28 to TRBJ1-2; a possible D gene is TRBD1 (6 bases). Germline loops: CDR1 MDHEN, CDR2 SYDVKM. The V end was cut by 3 bases, the J end by 4 bases, with 15 bases between. CDR3 size: 15 residues. The CDR3 region is CASSLPGSQGYGYTF. The CDR3, as DNA: TGTGCCAGCAGTTTGCCGGGCTCACAGGGCTATGGCTACACCTTC.

The rearrangement joins TRBV11-3 to TRBJ2-5; 9 bases agree with TRBD1. Germline CDR1 reads SGHNT; CDR2 reads YENEEA. V was clipped by 5 bases and J by 9 bases; unmatched bases: 10. The CDR3 is made up of 14 amino acids. The CDR3: CASSPGQGSGAQYF. CDR3 bases: TGTGCCAGCAGCCCGGGACAGGGCTCCGGGGCCCAGTACTTC.

The V call is TRBV11-2, the J call TRBJ2-2, with D possibly being TRBD1 (6 bases). This CDR3 has 14 residues. Per the germline V gene, CDR1 is SGHAT and CDR2 is FQNNGV. Trimming stripped 5 bases from V and 5 bases from J, with 12 bases between. CDR3 nucleotides: TGTGCCAGCAGCCGTACCAGGGGTACCGGGGAGCTGTTTTTT. Its translation: CASSRTRGTGELFF.

This chain links TRBV6-5 with TRBJ2-3, with 11 positions matching TRBD2. Germline V lookup: CDR1 MNHEY, CDR2 SVGAGI. The ends lost 10 bases at V and 2 bases at J; junction bases unmatched: 8. The CDR3 is 15 amino acids. CDR3 loop: CATQTGLAATDTQYF. The CDR3 region has the DNA TGTGCCACCCAAACGGGACTAGCGGCCACAGATACGCAGTATTTT.

The chain joins TRBV28 to TRBJ2-1, with D possibly being TRBD1 (5 bases). Germline V CDR1 and CDR2: MDHEN, SYDVKM. This CDR3 is 20 amino acids long. The V gene lost 4 bases and the J gene lost 0 bases, with 25 bases spanning the gap. Here the CDR3 reads CASSSTRIGAILSSYNEQFF. CDR3 sequence (DNA): TGTGCCAGCAGTTCAACTCGGATTGGGGCGATACTCAGCTCCTACAATGAGCAGTTCTTC.

This chain joins TRBV11-3 and TRBJ2-3; no clear D. This CDR3 has 13 residues. The V gene's germline CDR1 is SGHNT and CDR2 YENEEA. V was pared by 0 bases and J by 4 bases, with 5 bases between. This chain's CDR3 is CASSLEASDTQYF. In DNA, the CDR3 is TGTGCCAGCAGCTTAGAAGCGTCAGATACGCAGTATTTT.

V usage is TRBV18 and J usage is TRBJ1-5, with D maybe TRBD1 (5 bases). Germline V CDR1 and CDR2: KGHSH, LQKENI. The CDR3 has 14 residues. V was shortened by 2 bases and J by 1 base, with 6 bases between the two germline ends. CDR3 sequence reads: CASSPGGSNQPQHF. The DNA for the CDR3 is TGTGCCAGCTCACCAGGGGGGAGCAATCAGCCCCAGCATTTT.

The chain carries TRBV27 and TRBJ2-3, with D possibly TRBD2 on 5 matching bases. The V gene's germline CDR1 is MNHEY and CDR2 SMNVEV (reference sequence). The CDR3 runs to 16 residues. The V and J ends lost 1 base and 4 bases respectively, with 15 bases between them. DNA of the CDR3: TGTGCCAGCAGTTTATTACGGAGGACCGGAGCAGATACGCAGTATTTT. It codes for CASSLLRRTGADTQYF.

This clone was observed once. This chain connects TRBV10-3 to TRBJ2-1, with TRBD2 matching 9 bases. The CDR3 extends over 17 amino acids. The junction had 11 bases not matched to a gene; V was cut back by 2 bases and J by 6 bases. Germline CDR1 is ENHRY and CDR2 is SYGVKD. Here the CDR3 reads CAISEVIAGEGGNEQFF. As DNA, the CDR3 is TGTGCCATCAGTGAGGTTATAGCGGGAGAGGGGGGCAATGAGCAGTTCTTC.

This CDR3 reads CATSRSRGGVKNTEAFF. The CDR3 nucleotides read TGTGCCACCAGCAGATCCCGGGGGGGGGTTAAGAACACTGAAGCTTTCTTT. The V gene is TRBV15, the J gene TRBJ1-1; TRBD1 might be the D (5 bases). V lost 2 bases and J lost 1, with 17 bases in between. This CDR3 is 17 amino acids long. Germline lookup yields CDR1 LNHNV and CDR2 YYDKDF (reference sequence).

The V gene is TRBV3-1 (or the pseudogene TRBV3-2), the J gene TRBJ1-4; TRBD1 matches 10 bases. Trimming removed 4 bases from V and 8 bases from J; junction bases left unmatched: 7. The CDR3 spans 15 residues. Germline V CDR1 and CDR2: LGHDT, YNNKEL (reference sequence). In DNA, the CDR3 is TGTGCCAGCAGCCCGTGGGACAGGGGAGGCGAAAAACTGTTTTTT. Its translation: CASSPWDRGGEKLFF.

This chain joins TRBV4-2 and TRBJ1-5; D gene uncertain. This CDR3 has 18 residues. Germline loops: CDR1 LGHNA, CDR2 YNFKEQ. Trimming took 5 bases from V and 0 from J, leaving 20 bases between them. The CDR3 loop reads CASSAQEWEDYSNQPQHF. The CDR3 DNA sequence: TGTGCCAGCAGCGCCCAAGAGTGGGAGGACTATAGCAATCAGCCCCAGCATTTT.

This clone was seen a few times. This chain connects TRBV11-2 to TRBJ2-7; 9 bases are a match to TRBD2. In germline, CDR1 is SGHAT, CDR2 FQNNGV. The CDR3 covers 13 residues. The trim removed 3 bases at V and 5 bases at J, leaving 2 bases unmatched. CDR3 sequence: CASSLRTSDEQYF. The CDR3 coding sequence is TGTGCCAGCAGCTTGAGGACTAGCGACGAGCAGTACTTC.

The chain employs TRBV2 and TRBJ2-5; weak D call: TRBD2 (6 bases). The CDR3 spans 13 residues. The V gene lost 6 bases and the J gene lost 2 bases, with 10 bases spanning the gap. Germline CDR1 is SNHLY and CDR2 is FYNNEI. The CDR3 DNA is TGTGCCAGCAGGCGGGGCTTGCAAGAGACCCAGTACTTC. As protein: CASRRGLQETQYF.

For this clone: One end of the junction does not line up with germline, which may come from a read error. The chain carries TRBV28 and TRBJ1-4; weak D call: TRBD1 (6 bases). CDR1 and CDR2 (germline): MDHEN, SYDVKM. CDR3 length: 11 amino acids. CDR3 in amino acids: CASSRTGTLQF. CDR3 DNA sequence: TGTGCCAGCAGTCGCACAGGGACACTCCAATTT.

This clone was counted only a few times. The V and J genes are TRBV6-1 and TRBJ1-2; D remains ambiguous. The germline V and J ends were trimmed by 0 bases and 2 bases, with 7 bases remaining between them. This CDR3 has 14 residues. Per the germline V gene, CDR1 is MNHNS and CDR2 is SASEGT. The CDR3 nucleotides read TGTGCCAGCAGTGAAGCGGAACAGAACTATGGCTACACCTTC. Protein product: CASSEAEQNYGYTF.

This rearrangement joins TRBV9 to TRBJ2-1; a weak D match, TRBD1 (6 bases). There are 16 residues in the CDR3. Germline-derived CDR1 and CDR2 are SGDLS and YYNGEE. Trimming took off 4 bases at V and 9 bases at J, with 23 bases between the two ends. The CDR3 coding sequence is TGTGCCAGCAGCCCCCAATCGAATCGCAGGGGTGGTGAGCAGTTCTTC. As protein: CASSPQSNRRGGEQFF.

This clone was detected once. The chain links TRBV29-1 to TRBJ2-3, with D unresolved. The CDR3 is 13 amino acids. Germline V gene data show CDR1 as SQVTM and CDR2 as ANQGSEA. The V end lost 7 bases, the J end lost 0 bases, and 11 bases lay between the germline ends. This CDR3 is CSGGTSSTDTQYF. CDR3 DNA: TGCAGCGGGGGAACATCCAGCACAGATACGCAGTATTTT.

The gene calls are TRBV4-2 and TRBJ1-2; 10 bases fit TRBD1. Germline V gene lookup returns CDR1 LGHNA and CDR2 YNFKEQ. This CDR3 has 16 amino acids. V lost 1 base, J lost 4 bases, and 6 bases stayed unmatched. DNA for the CDR3: TGTGCCAGCAGCCAAGCTGAGACAGGGGGCAGCTATGGCTACACCTTC. Amino acids: CASSQAETGGSYGYTF.

The CDR3 DNA is TGTGCCAGCAGCTTAGTCGAGTTCGCGGCAGATACGCAGTATTTT. Translation: CASSLVEFAADTQYF. The chain employs TRBV11-2 and TRBJ2-3, with no clear D. Germline V gene data show CDR1 as SGHAT and CDR2 as FQNNGV. Trimming pared 1 base from V and 4 bases from J, leaving 12 bases between. The CDR3 has 15 residues.